What follows describes a single T cell receptor (beta chain). Its antigen is not yet known. Per-nucleotide qualities are absent, and no much larger clonotype sits a single base away. Using the deep immunoSEQ assay, multiplex PCR amplified TCR CDR3 regions from genomic DNA. For each cell subset, the extracted genomic DNA was distributed evenly across all wells of several immunoSEQ 96-well plates, and each plate served as one replicate. For sorted subsets, each replicate PCR was loaded with 200 ng genomic DNA, equivalent to 30,000 or so T cell genomes. Purified libraries were measured with a Qubit 3.0 fluorometer, size-checked on a Bioanalyzer 2100, and measured again with the KAPA Library Quantification kit. Every immunoSEQ 96-well plate was sequenced on a dedicated single-read 150-cycle Illumina NextSeq 550 flow cell. Per the authors' processing: Because only junctional sequences without quality scores were contained in the immunoSEQ output, filtering matching that applied to full-length reads could not be performed. To assign V/J genes and CDR3, sequences were annotated using PyIR, a Python wrapper for IgBLAST v1.9, with IMGT germline references. Reads with weak V/J assignments (E-value above 1e-6), missing CDR3, stop codons, out-of-frame junctions, or ambiguous translated residues were removed. A V3J clonotype was defined by an identical inferred V gene, J gene, and CDR3 amino acid sequence. To compute the percentage overlap between repertoires, the number of shared unique clonotypes was divided by the size of the smaller repertoire. Repertoire richness was assessed with RTK rarefaction, the Chao1 estimator, and Recon v2.1 estimates of unobserved clonotypes. Generation probabilities for all TCRbeta clonotypes obtained by the gDNA method from a handful of donors were computed using OLGA. Held by TCRdb, this immuneACCESS table contains in-frame sequences only and omits some clones. Under half of the omission traces to an unresolved V gene where checked; the cause of the rest is unknown. The DNA gave D and trimming, while V, J and clone size come from that table. The sample table shows 2.3 million or so clones, and 85% to 95% are seen once. 0.39% of the sample rests with the top ten.

This sample was taken from a study of shared clonotypes between healthy human individuals (dated by TCRdb to the early 2020s). For the study in its entirety: Three men and a couple of women, aged 18 to 49 years, made up the cohort. For each donor, CD4 naive and CD4 memory were each run on three plates, CD8 naive on two plates, and CD8 memory on one plate. To increase sequencing depth and limit assay-specific biases, TCR repertoire library preparation and sequencing were carried out by different laboratories using diverse techniques. Leukapheresis yielded between about 0.94 and 10 billion PBMCs per donor. To estimate repertoire size and how much clonotype sharing occurs between individuals, the study deeply sequenced the blood TCR repertoires of roughly 5 healthy adults.

V is clipped by 0 bases and J by 2 bases, and the sequence between their germline boundaries is 14 bases long. There are 16 amino acids in the CDR3, from cysteine to phenylalanine inclusive. Only the CDR3 DNA stays, 48 bases, in frame from base 1. Reading the germline V gene (reference sequence) gives CDR1 MNHNY and CDR2 SVGAGI. The donors were healthy, HIV-negative adults who had no recently reported acute infections or vaccinations. All donors were Caucasian adults living in Nashville, Tennessee, USA. CD4+ T cells were enriched through magnetic negative selection, after which naive cells were positively selected on CD45RA and the remaining negative fraction served as the memory subset. Blood was collected by leukapheresis, and PBMCs were isolated by Ficoll-Histopaque density gradient centrifugation and then cryopreserved in liquid nitrogen vapor phase. Analytical flow cytometry was used to check the purity and quantity of each magnetically sorted T cell population. Each sorted fraction had its genomic DNA isolated and then quantified by UV absorbance on a Nanodrop 2000c.

Summary of the overall study and its limitations: Incomplete sequencing was indicated by rarefaction of sorted-subset datasets, despite the large sequencing depth. Clonotypes shared by all four sorted-subset donors showed higher generation probabilities than non-shared clonotypes. About 5% of naive CD4, around 3.5% of naive CD8, 2.3% of memory CD4, and less than 0.45% of memory CD8 clonotypes were shared across several donors. Sampling was limited to blood, and TCR repertoires in tissue likely differ from TCR repertoires in blood. Based on pairwise subsampling, the degree of clonotype sharing among donors was expected to be affected by sequencing depth. Naive subsets generally had larger estimated clonotype richness than memory subsets did. The genetic and exposure-history diversity represented was limited by the small number of donors.

The sequence was collected from a man younger than 30 in good health. Some clones in this sample may be carry-over from other donors' samples. Sequencing used naive CD4+ T cells from PBMCs. Reading the label with the study, this specimen's cell subset or site is: CD45RA+ positively selected. Recombination joined TRBV6-6 with TRBJ2-7; possibly the D gene is TRBD2, per 6 matching bases. The nucleotides are TGTGCCAGCAGTTACTCCTATGGGGGGTCGACCTACGAGCAGTACTTC. It is translated as CASSYSYGGSTYEQYF.